This T cell receptor (beta chain) is from a study of beta chain features in type 1 diabetes. Expressed TCRB transcripts got sequenced, as all isolated RNA was reverse transcribed. The repertoire was sequenced with immunoSEQ multiplex PCR; TCRdb's copy has only in-frame clones and lacks some. The sample holds 200,000 to 250,000 clones; about 15% are singletons and the top ten take about 0.02%. This clone occurred a few times. What it recognizes is unknown. Trimming shortened V by 6 bases and J by 0 bases, and 12 bases separated the two germline ends. CDR1 and CDR2 from the germline V gene are MNHNY and SVGAGI (reference sequence). CDR3 length equals 14 residues. Study-level points and caveats: A definitive answer on HLA type influencing TCRB rearrangement was not reached here. A greater similarity of naive, central memory and Treg TCRB repertoires was seen among patients than among healthy donors. Moderate but significant shortening of TCRB CDR3s was recorded in all four CD4+ subsets from Type 1 diabetes patients. More deletions and fewer insertions at VDJ junctions were found in patients with type 1 diabetes. PCR might pick shorter templates more often, in the same way for patients and controls.

Specimen: naive CD4+ T cells from blood. The source is a man aged 25 to 40 with type 1 diabetes. The gene calls are TRBV6-6 and TRBJ2-7; D possibly corresponds to TRBD2 (6 bases). The CDR3 DNA reads TGTGCCAGCAGCCTCGGCGGGGACTCCTACGAGCAGTACTTC. It translates to CASSLGGDSYEQYF.